Below, 23 T cell receptor beta chains from the same sample are listed, as sequenced in a study of follicular helper T cells after annual influenza vaccination. Here immunoSEQ multiplex PCR was the method, and the copy in TCRdb shows in-frame clones only, minus some. The table shows just over 8,500 clones, with 83% occurring only once. Specified time point: 2013-2014 season, 7 days after vaccination. Sequenced material: CXCR5+ CD38- circulating T follicular helper cells from blood, taken 7 days after influenza vaccination. Subset denoted: circulating Tfh, non-naive CD4+CXCR5+PD-1+ (ICOS+CD38+ or ICOS-CD38-). The receptors were sampled from an adult who received the influenza vaccine.

This clone has only one observation. This sequence joins TRBV6-5 and TRBJ2-5; either TRBD1 or TRBD2 may supply D (5 bases each). The CDR3 sequence is 14 residues long. V lost 0 bases and J 3 bases, leaving 8 bases between the germline ends. Germline lookup yields CDR1 MNHEY and CDR2 SVGAGI. The CDR3: CASSYSMGEETQYF. Written as DNA, the CDR3 is TGTGCCAGCAGTTACTCGATGGGGGAAGAGACCCAGTACTTC.

The rearrangement uses TRBV7-2 and TRBJ1-1; no clear D gene. V was shortened by 7 bases and J by 1 base, with 10 bases between the two germline ends. There are 13 residues in the CDR3. Per the germline V gene, CDR1 is SGHTA and CDR2 is FQGNSA. CDR3: CASKRESNTEAFF. The CDR3 nucleotides are TGTGCCAGCAAAAGGGAATCGAACACTGAAGCTTTCTTT.

The rearrangement uses TRBV18 and TRBJ2-2; 8 bases line up with TRBD2. CDR1 KGHSH and CDR2 LQKENI come from the germline V gene. The CDR3 totals 20 residues. The trim removed 1 base at V and 0 bases at J, leaving 13 bases unmatched. This CDR3 reads CASSPRSQASGQSNTGELFF. CDR3 DNA sequence: TGTGCCAGCTCACCACGCTCGCAGGCTAGCGGGCAATCGAACACCGGGGAGCTGTTTTTT.

J is TRBJ1-1 and V is TRBV7-2; possible D gene TRBD1, 5 bases. Looked up from germline, CDR1 is SGHTA and CDR2 is FQGNSA. CDR3 length: 14 residues. V was pared by 6 bases and J by 1 base, with 12 bases between. Here the CDR3 reads CASRRDLGNTEAFF. The CDR3 coding sequence is TGTGCCAGCAGGCGGGACCTTGGGAACACTGAAGCTTTCTTT. The complete variable domain, with remaining parts taken from reference TRBV7-2 and TRBJ1-1, reads GAGVSQSPSNKVTEKGKDVELRCDPISGHTALYWYRQSLGQGLEFLIYFQGNSAPDKSGLPSDRFSAERTGGSVSTLTIQRTQQEDSAVYLCASRRDLGNTEAFFGQGTRLTVV.

The chain combines TRBV9 with TRBJ2-5; 9 nucleotides agree with TRBD2. Trimming cost V 0 bases and J 6 bases; bases outside gene matches: 12. Per germline, CDR1 SGDLS and CDR2 YYNGEE. The CDR3 totals 17 residues. The CDR3 DNA sequence: TGTGCCAGCAGCGTAGGGTTCCGGGCTAGCGGGGCACAGACCCAGTACTTC. This sequence encodes CASSVGFRASGAQTQYF.

V and J are TRBV18 and TRBJ1-1; no reliable D call. Germline loops: CDR1 KGHSH, CDR2 LQKENI. CDR3 length: 15 amino acids. V gave up 4 bases and J gave up 6 bases, with 18 bases separating them. This chain's CDR3 is CASSQTDADDAEAFF. The CDR3 DNA reads TGTGCCAGCTCACAAACGGACGCGGATGACGCTGAAGCTTTCTTT.

This sequence joins TRBV13 and TRBJ1-3; no definite D call. Trimming cost V 6 bases and J 1 base, with 10 bases left between them. The CDR3 runs to 14 residues. Germline CDR1 PRHDT, CDR2 FYEKMQ (reference sequence). The CDR3 reads CASREGVSGNTIYF. In DNA, the CDR3 is TGTGCCAGCAGGGAGGGTGTTTCTGGAAACACCATATATTTT. The whole variable domain, remainder taken from reference TRBV13 and TRBJ1-3, is AAGVIQSPRHLIKEKRETATLKCYPIPRHDTVYWYQQGPGQDPQFLISFYEKMQSDKGSIPDRFSAQQFSDYHSELNMSSLELGDSALYFCASREGVSGNTIYFGEGSWLTVV.

V is TRBV2 and J is TRBJ1-1; D not certain. The CDR3 has 13 residues. Germline V gene data show CDR1 as SNHLY and CDR2 as FYNNEI. V was shortened by 4 bases and J by 6 bases, with 12 bases between the two germline ends. The CDR3 sequence: CASSADQTSEAFF. CDR3 coding DNA: TGTGCCAGCAGTGCGGACCAAACCTCTGAAGCTTTCTTT.

In its sample, this clone was seen a few times. V gene TRBV6-1 combines with J gene TRBJ1-5; D is perhaps TRBD1 (5 bases). The CDR3 totals 15 residues. V dropped 6 bases and J dropped 0 bases, with 12 bases sitting between them. Germline V gene data show CDR1 as MNHNS and CDR2 as SASEGT. CDR3 bases: TGTGCCAGCAGGCGAGGGGATTATAGCAATCAGCCCCAGCATTTT. Residues: CASRRGDYSNQPQHF.

This clone was picked up a small number of times. The chain uses TRBV6-1 and TRBJ2-7; the D gene is possibly TRBD2 (6 bases). CDR3 length: 14 residues. CDR1 is MNHNS and CDR2 is SASEGT in the germline V gene. Trimming took off 5 bases at V and 2 bases at J, with 13 bases between the two ends. CDR3: CASSTSGLPYEQYF. DNA of the CDR3: TGTGCCAGCAGTACGAGCGGGTTACCCTACGAGCAGTACTTC.

The genes are TRBV7-4 and TRBJ2-7; no clear D gene. CDR3 length equals 15 residues. Trimming left V 5 bases short and J 3 bases short, with 17 bases between. In germline, CDR1 is SGHVT, CDR2 SQSDAQ. The CDR3 nucleotides are TGTGCCAGCAGCCCCTGGCCGATCACCTGCTACGAGCAGTACTTC. Translating it yields CASSPWPITCYEQYF.

The gene calls are TRBV28 and TRBJ2-1, with D tentatively TRBD2 (6 bases). The ends were cut back, 0 bases at V and 7 bases at J, with 16 bases in the middle. This CDR3 has 16 amino acids. From germline, CDR1 is MDHEN and CDR2 SYDVKM. Here the CDR3 reads CASSLWKQGGGNEQFF. The CDR3 DNA reads as TGTGCCAGCAGTTTATGGAAGCAGGGTGGAGGGAATGAGCAGTTCTTC.

The chain is built from TRBV5-1 and TRBJ2-1; tentative D call: TRBD1 (6 bases). Trimming left V 5 bases short and J 4 bases short, with 13 bases between. This CDR3 comprises 14 residues. The germline V gene has CDR1 SGHRS and CDR2 YFSETQ. The CDR3 DNA sequence: TGCGCCAGCAGAGCCGGGACACTATACAATGAGCAGTTCTTC. It is translated as CASRAGTLYNEQFF.

The chain carries TRBV7-2 and TRBJ1-1; D remains ambiguous. Germline-derived CDR1 and CDR2 are SGHTA and FQGNSA. The CDR3 has 12 residues. The V gene lost 1 base and the J gene lost 6 bases, with 6 bases spanning the gap. The CDR3 reads CASSLGRSEAFF. The CDR3 DNA follows: TGTGCCAGCAGCTTAGGGAGGTCTGAAGCTTTCTTT.

The gene calls are TRBV7-3 and TRBJ2-2; D perhaps matches TRBD1 (5 bases). V was cut by 2 bases and J by 6 bases, with 10 bases left in between. Germline V gene data show CDR1 as SGHTA and CDR2 as FQGTGA. This CDR3 is built from 14 residues. The CDR3 sequence: CASSLDPTAGELFF. The CDR3 nucleotides read TGTGCCAGCAGCTTAGATCCGACAGCCGGGGAGCTGTTTTTT. The whole variable domain, remainder taken from reference TRBV7-3 and TRBJ2-2, is GAGVSQTPSNKVTEKGKYVELRCDPISGHTALYWYRQSLGQGPEFLIYFQGTGAADDSGLPNDRFFAVRPEGSVSTLKIQRTERGDSAVYLCASSLDPTAGELFFGEGSRLTVL.

J is TRBJ2-4 and V is TRBV4-2; 10 nucleotides agree with TRBD2. CDR1 is LGHNA and CDR2 is YNFKEQ in the germline V gene. The CDR3 runs to 20 residues. The J segment lost 4 bases and the V segment lost 0 bases, leaving 15 bases of the junction unmatched. The CDR3 loop reads CASSQEGSGVVAGGKNIQYF. CDR3 bases: TGTGCCAGCAGCCAAGAAGGGTCCGGGGTGGTAGCGGGGGGAAAAAACATTCAGTACTTC.

The chain is built from TRBV27 and TRBJ2-7; the match to TRBD2 covers 7 bases. V lost 5 bases and J lost 0; bases outside the gene matches: 7. This CDR3 has 15 amino acids. Germline V gives CDR1 MNHEY, CDR2 SMNVEV (reference sequence). The CDR3 nucleotides are TGTGCCAGCAGTCCGGGACTATCCCACTCCTACGAGCAGTACTTC. Its protein is CASSPGLSHSYEQYF.

The V and J genes are TRBV19 and TRBJ2-1; TRBD2 matches 12 bases. Trimming cost V 6 bases and J 6 bases; bases outside gene matches: 6. The germline CDR1 and CDR2 sequences are LNHDA and SQIVND (reference sequence). This CDR3 has 15 amino acids. CDR3 protein: CASRTGLAGRNEQFF. CDR3 nucleotides: TGTGCCAGTAGAACTGGACTAGCGGGGCGCAATGAGCAGTTCTTC.

The chain recombines TRBV4-1 with TRBJ2-3; D is possibly TRBD1 or TRBD2 (5 bases each). Germline V gene sequence: CDR1 MGHRA, CDR2 YSYEKL. The CDR3 runs 15 residues. Trimming took 1 base from V and 7 from J, leaving 15 bases between them. Here the CDR3 DNA reads TGCGCCAGCAGCCAAGCCCAGGGAGCTAGGAATACGCAGTATTTT. Translated, it gives CASSQAQGARNTQYF.

J is TRBJ1-4 and V is TRBV29-1; D possibly corresponds to TRBD1 (5 bases). The germline V and J ends were trimmed by 7 bases and 6 bases, with 12 bases remaining between them. From germline, CDR1 is SQVTM and CDR2 ANQGSEA. The CDR3 consists of 12 residues. The CDR3 bases are TGCAGCGCCGGGACTCCCGATGAAAAACTGTTTTTT. Its protein product is CSAGTPDEKLFF.

This clone was picked up a small number of times. This chain connects TRBV7-2 to TRBJ2-3; D is unclear. CDR3 size: 14 residues. CDR1 is SGHTA and CDR2 is FQGNSA in the germline V gene. Deletions cut 1 base from V and 1 base from J, with 6 bases between. The CDR3 region is CASSLVRRTDTQYF. In DNA form, the CDR3 reads TGTGCCAGCAGCTTAGTCAGGCGCACAGATACGCAGTATTTT.

The chain carries TRBV11-3 and TRBJ2-2, with D uncertain. CDR1 and CDR2 from the germline V gene are SGHNT and YENEEA. The V end was cut by 6 bases, the J end by 0 bases, with 2 bases between. This CDR3 region has 12 residues. DNA for the CDR3: TGTGCCAGCAGTACGAACACCGGGGAGCTGTTTTTT. This encodes CASSTNTGELFF. Full variable domain (rest looked up from reference TRBV11-3 and TRBJ2-2): EAGVVQSPRYKIIEKKQPVAFWCNPISGHNTLYWYLQNLGQGPELLIRYENEEAVDDSQLPKDRFSAERLKGVDSTLKIQPAELGDSAVYLCASSTNTGELFFGEGSRLTVL.

The V gene is TRBV7-2, the J gene TRBJ2-7; D is possibly TRBD1 (5 bases). The V gene lost 3 bases and the J gene lost 3 bases, with 12 bases spanning the gap. This CDR3 has 14 amino acids. Germline assignment: CDR1 SGHTA and CDR2 FQGNSA. CDR3 region: CASSFNRQGYEQYF. As DNA, the CDR3 is TGTGCCAGCAGCTTCAATCGGCAGGGCTACGAGCAGTACTTC.